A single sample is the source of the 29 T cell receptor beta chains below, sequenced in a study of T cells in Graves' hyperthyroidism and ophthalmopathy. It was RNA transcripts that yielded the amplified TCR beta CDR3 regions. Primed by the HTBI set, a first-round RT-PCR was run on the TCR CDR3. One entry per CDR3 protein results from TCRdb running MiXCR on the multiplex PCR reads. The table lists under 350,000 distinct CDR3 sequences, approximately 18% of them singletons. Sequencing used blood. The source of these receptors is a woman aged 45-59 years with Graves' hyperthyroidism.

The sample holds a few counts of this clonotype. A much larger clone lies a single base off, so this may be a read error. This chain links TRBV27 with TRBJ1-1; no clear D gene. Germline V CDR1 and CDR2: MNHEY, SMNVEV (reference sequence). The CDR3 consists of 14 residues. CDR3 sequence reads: CVTHSRTANTEAFF. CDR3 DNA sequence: TGTGTCACCCATTCTCGGACGGCGAACACTGAAGCTTTCTTT.

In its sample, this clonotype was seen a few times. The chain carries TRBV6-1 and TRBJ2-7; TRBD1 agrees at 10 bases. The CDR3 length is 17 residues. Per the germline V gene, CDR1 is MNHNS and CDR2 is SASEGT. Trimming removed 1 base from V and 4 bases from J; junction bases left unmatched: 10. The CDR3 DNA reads TGTGCCAGCAGTGAAGGGTTAGGCGGGACAGGGGAATACGAGCAGTACGTC. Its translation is CASSEGLGGTGEYEQYV.

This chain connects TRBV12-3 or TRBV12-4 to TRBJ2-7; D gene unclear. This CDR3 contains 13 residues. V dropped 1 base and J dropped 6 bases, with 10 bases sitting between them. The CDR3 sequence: CASSLGVPGEQYF. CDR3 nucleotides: TGTGCCAGCAGTTTAGGTGTTCCGGGCGAGCAGTACTTC.

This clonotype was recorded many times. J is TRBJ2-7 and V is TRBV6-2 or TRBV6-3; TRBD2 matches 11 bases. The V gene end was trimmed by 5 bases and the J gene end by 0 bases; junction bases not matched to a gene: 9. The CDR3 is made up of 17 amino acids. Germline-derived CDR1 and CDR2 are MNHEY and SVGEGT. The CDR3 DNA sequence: TGTGCCAGCAGTCGTGGACTAGCGGGTAGTTACTCCTACGAGCAGTACGTC. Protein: CASSRGLAGSYSYEQYV.

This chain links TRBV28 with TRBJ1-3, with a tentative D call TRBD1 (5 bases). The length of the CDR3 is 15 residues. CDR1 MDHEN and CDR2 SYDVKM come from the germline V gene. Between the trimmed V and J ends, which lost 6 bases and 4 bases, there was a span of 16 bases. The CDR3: CASSTAGTPGNTIYF. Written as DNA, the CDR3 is TGTGCCAGCAGCACCGCCGGGACCCCCGGAAACACCATATATTTT.

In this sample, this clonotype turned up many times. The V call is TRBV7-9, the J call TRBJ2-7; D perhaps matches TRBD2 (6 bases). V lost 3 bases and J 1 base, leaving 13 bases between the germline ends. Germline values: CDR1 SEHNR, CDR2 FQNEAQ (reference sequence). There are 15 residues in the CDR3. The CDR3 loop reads CASSLGRPLSYEQYF. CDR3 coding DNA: TGTGCCAGCAGCTTGGGGAGGCCTTTGTCCTACGAGCAGTACTTC.

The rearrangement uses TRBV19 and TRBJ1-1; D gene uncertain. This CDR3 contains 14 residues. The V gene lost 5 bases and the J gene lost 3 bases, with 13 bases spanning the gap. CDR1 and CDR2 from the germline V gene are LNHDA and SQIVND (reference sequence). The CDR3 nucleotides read TGTGCCAGTAGTCCTTCGGTCTCTTACACTGAAGCTTTCTTT. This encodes CASSPSVSYTEAFF.

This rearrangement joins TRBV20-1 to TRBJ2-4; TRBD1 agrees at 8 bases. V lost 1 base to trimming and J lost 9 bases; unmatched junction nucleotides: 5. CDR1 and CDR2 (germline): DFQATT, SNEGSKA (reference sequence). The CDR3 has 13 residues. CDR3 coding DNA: TGCAGTGCTAGAGCGGACAGGGATGGCATTCAGTACTTC. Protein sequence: CSARADRDGIQYF.

The CDR3 region has the DNA TGTGCCTGGAGGACGAGTGAAAACATTCAGTACTTC. This sequence encodes CAWRTSENIQYF. The chain links TRBV30 to TRBJ2-4; D gene ambiguous. This CDR3 region has 12 residues. CDR1 is GTSNPN and CDR2 is SVGIG in the germline V gene (reference sequence). The ends were cut back, 3 bases at V and 5 bases at J, with 8 bases in the middle.

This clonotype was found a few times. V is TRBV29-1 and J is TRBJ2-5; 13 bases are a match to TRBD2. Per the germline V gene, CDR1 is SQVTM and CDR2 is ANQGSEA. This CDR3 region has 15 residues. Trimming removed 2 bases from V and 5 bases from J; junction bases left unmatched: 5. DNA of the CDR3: TGCAGCGTTGAACTCGTGGGACTAGCGGGGGAGACCCAGTACTTC. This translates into CSVELVGLAGETQYF.

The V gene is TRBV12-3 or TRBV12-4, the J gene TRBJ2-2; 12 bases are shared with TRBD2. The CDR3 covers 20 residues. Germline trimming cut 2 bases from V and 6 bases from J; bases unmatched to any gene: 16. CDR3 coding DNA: TGTGCCAGCAGTTTACGGACTAGCGGGACCGGAGGGGGGTTTGCCGGGGAGCTGTTTTTT. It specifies CASSLRTSGTGGGFAGELFF.

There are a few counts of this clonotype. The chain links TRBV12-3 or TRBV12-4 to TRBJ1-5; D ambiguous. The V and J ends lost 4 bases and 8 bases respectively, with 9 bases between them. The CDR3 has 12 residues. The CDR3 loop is CASSWGGEPQHF. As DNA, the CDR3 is TGTGCCAGCAGTTGGGGTGGTGAGCCCCAGCATTTT.

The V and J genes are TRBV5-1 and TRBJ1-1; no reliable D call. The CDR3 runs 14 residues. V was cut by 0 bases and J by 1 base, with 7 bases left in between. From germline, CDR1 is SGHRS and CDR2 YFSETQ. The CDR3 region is CASSLVAENTEAFF. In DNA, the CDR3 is TGCGCCAGCAGCTTGGTGGCAGAGAACACTGAAGCTTTCTTT.

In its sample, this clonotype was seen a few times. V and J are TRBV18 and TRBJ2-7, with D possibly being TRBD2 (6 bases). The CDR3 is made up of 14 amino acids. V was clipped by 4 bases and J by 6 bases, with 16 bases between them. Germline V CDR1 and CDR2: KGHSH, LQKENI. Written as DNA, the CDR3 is TGTGCCAGCTCACTCGGGACTCCCGCCGGCGAGCAGTACTTC. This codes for CASSLGTPAGEQYF.

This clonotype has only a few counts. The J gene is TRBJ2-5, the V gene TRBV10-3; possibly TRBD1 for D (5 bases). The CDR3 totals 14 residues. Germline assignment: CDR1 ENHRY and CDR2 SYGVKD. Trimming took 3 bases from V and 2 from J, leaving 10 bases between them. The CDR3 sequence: CAISDDSAQETQYF. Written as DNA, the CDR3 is TGTGCCATCAGTGACGACAGCGCTCAAGAGACCCAGTACTTC.

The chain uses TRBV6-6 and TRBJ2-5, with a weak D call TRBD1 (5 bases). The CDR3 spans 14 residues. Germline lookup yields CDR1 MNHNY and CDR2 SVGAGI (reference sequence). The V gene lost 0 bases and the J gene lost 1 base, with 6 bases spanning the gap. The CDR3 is CASSYSQGQETQYF. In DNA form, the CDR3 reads TGTGCCAGCAGTTACTCCCAGGGCCAAGAGACCCAGTACTTC.

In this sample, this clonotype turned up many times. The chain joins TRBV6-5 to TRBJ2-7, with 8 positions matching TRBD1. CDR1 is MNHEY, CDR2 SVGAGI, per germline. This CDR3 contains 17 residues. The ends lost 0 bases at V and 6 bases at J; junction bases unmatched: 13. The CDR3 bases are TGTGCCAGCAGTTACTCGACGCCGGGACAGGAGATGTTCGAGCAGTACTTC. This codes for CASSYSTPGQEMFEQYF.

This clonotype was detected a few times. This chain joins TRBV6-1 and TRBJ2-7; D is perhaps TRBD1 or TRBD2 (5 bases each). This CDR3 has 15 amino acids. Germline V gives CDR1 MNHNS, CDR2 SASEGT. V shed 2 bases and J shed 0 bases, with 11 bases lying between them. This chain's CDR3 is CASSEWDGSSYEQYV. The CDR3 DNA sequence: TGTGCCAGCAGTGAATGGGACGGTAGCTCCTACGAGCAGTACGTC.

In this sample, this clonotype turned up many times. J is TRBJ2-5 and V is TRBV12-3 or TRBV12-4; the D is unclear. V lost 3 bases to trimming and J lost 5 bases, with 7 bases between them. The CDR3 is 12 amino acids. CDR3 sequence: CASSFRRETQYF. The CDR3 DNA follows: TGTGCCAGCAGTTTCCGTCGGGAGACCCAGTACTTC.

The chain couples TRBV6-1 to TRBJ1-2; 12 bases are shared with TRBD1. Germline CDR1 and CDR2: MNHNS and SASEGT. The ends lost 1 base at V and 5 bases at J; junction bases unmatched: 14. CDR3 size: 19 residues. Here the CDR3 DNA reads TGTGCCAGCAGTGAAGGGGGTGGGGACAGGGGGCTGTTAGGATATGGCTACACCTTC. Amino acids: CASSEGGGDRGLLGYGYTF.

CDR3 bases: TGTGCCAGCAGCTTGGGGGACAGGGGGGGACGATACGAGCAGTACGTC. Amino acids: CASSLGDRGGRYEQYV. This chain uses TRBV11-2 with TRBJ2-7, with 11 bases aligning to TRBD1. This CDR3 region has 16 residues. Germline V gene lookup returns CDR1 SGHAT and CDR2 FQNNGV. After removal of 3 bases from V and 4 bases from J, the junction contained 8 bases not matched to a gene.

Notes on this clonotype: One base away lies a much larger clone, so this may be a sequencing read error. The CDR3 is CASSQDQAPTYEQYF. CDR3 DNA: TGTGCCAGCAGCCAAGATCAGGCACCAACCTACGAGCAGTACTTC. The V gene is TRBV3-1, the J gene TRBJ2-7; no definite D call. The CDR3 has 15 residues. Trimming took 0 bases from V and 2 from J, leaving 11 bases between them. The germline CDR1 and CDR2 sequences are LGHDT and YNNKEL (reference sequence).

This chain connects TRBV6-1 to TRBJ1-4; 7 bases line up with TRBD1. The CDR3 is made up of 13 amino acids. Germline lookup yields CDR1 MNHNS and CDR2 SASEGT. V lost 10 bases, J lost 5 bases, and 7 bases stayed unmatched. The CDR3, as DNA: TGTGCCACTCAGGGGACAGAGAATGAAAAACTGTTTTTT. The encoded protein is CATQGTENEKLFF.

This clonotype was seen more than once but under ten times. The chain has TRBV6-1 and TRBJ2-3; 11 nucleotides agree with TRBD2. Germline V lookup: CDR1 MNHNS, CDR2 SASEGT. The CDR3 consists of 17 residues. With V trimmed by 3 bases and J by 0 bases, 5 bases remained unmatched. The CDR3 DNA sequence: TGTGCCAGCAGTGAGTCCGGGACTAGCGGTAGCACAGATACGCAGTATTTT. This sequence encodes CASSESGTSGSTDTQYF.

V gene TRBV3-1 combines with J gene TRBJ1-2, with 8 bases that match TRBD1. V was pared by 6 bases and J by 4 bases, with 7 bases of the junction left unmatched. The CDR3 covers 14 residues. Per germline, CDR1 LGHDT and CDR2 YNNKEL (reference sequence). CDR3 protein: CASRLTGEVYGYTF. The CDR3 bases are TGTGCCAGCAGGTTGACAGGGGAGGTCTATGGCTACACCTTC. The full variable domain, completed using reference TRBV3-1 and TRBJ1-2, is DTAVSQTPKYLVTQMGNDKSIKCEQNLGHDTMYWYKQDSKKFLKIMFSYNNKELIINETVPNRFSPKSPDKAHLNLHINSLELGDSAVYFCASRLTGEVYGYTFGSGTRLTVV.

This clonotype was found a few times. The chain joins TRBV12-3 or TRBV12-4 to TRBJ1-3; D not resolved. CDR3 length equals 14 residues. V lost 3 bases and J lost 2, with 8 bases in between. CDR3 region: CASSLLATGNTIYF. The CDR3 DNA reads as TGTGCCAGCAGTTTGCTGGCAACTGGAAACACCATATATTTT.

In DNA form, the CDR3 reads TGTGCCACCAGTGCCATCTGGGGACAGGGGGCAGATACGCAGTATTTT. Its translation: CATSAIWGQGADTQYF. The gene calls are TRBV24-1 and TRBJ2-3; 11 bases are a match to TRBD1. Germline CDR1 reads KGHDR; CDR2 reads SFDVKD. The CDR3 is 16 residues long. Trimming cost V 5 bases and J 4 bases; bases outside gene matches: 7.

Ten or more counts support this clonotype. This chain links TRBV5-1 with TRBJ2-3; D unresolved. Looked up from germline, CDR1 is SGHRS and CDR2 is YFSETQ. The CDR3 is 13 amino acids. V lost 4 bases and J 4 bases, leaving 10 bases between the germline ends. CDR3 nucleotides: TGCGCCAGCAGCGGTATGGAAGCAGATACGCAGTATTTT. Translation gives CASSGMEADTQYF.

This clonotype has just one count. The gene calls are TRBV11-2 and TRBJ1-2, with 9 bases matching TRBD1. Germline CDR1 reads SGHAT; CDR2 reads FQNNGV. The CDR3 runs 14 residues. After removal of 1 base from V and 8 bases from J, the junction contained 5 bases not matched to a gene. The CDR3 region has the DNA TGTGCCAGCAGCTTAGGGACAGGGGAGGAAGGCTACACCTTC. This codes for CASSLGTGEEGYTF.